The T cell receptor (beta chain) described here comes from a study of CD8 T cells in Susac syndrome. Trimming cost V 5 bases and J 1 base, with 11 bases left between them. Per germline, CDR1 SNHLY and CDR2 FYNNEI. The CDR3 extends over 14 amino acids. This clonotype was recorded only once. The RNA, about 0.45 to 1 ug, was put through reverse transcription using random hexamers. TCRdb reanalysed the immunoSEQ multiplex PCR reads using MiXCR and keeps one entry per CDR3 protein. The repertoire consists of more than 95,000 distinct CDR3 sequences, with around 96% occurring once and the leading ten covering roughly 0.087%.

The sequence derives from a human donor in good health. The chain combines TRBV2 with TRBJ1-1; D gene ambiguous. Sequencing used CD4+ T cells from PBMCs. CDR3 residues: CASSPILSNTEAFF. The DNA of the CDR3 is TGTGCCAGCAGTCCGATCCTTTCGAACACTGAAGCTTTCTTT.